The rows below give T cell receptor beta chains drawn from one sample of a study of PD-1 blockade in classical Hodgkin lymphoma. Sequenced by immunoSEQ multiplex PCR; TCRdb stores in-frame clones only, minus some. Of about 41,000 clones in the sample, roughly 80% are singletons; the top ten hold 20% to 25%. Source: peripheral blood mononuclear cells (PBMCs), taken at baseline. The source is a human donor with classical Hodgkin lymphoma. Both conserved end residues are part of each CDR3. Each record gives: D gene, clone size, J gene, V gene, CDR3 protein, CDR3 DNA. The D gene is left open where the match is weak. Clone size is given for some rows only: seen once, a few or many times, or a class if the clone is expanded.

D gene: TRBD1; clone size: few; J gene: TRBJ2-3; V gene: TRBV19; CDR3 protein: CASSRGTGASDTQYF; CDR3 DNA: TGTGCCAGTAGTAGGGGGACAGGGGCCTCAGATACGCAGTATTTT
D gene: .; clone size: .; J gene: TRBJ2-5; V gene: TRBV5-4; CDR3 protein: CASNPWTGMEETQYF; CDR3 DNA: TGTGCCAGCAACCCCTGGACGGGTATGGAAGAGACCCAGTACTTC
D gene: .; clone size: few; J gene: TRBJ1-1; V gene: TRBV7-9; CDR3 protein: CASSPGPSTEAFF; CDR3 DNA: TGTGCCAGCAGCCCCGGTCCAAGCACTGAAGCTTTCTTT
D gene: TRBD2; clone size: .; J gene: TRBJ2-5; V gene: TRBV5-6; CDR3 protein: CASSSAGGPETQYF; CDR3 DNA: TGTGCCAGCAGCTCGGCGGGGGGGCCGGAGACCCAGTACTTC
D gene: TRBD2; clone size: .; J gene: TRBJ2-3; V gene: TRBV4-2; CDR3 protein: CASSQRGEGTDTQYF; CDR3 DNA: TGTGCCAGCAGCCAGCGGGGGGAAGGCACAGATACGCAGTATTTT
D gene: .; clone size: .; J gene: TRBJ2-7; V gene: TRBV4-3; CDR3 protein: CASSPPGTRDEQYF; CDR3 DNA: TGCGCCAGCAGCCCGCCCGGTACTCGGGACGAGCAGTACTTC
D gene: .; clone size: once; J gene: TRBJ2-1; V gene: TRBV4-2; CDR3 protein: CASSQPVNRDFSYNEQFF; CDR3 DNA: TGTGCCAGCAGCCAACCCGTTAACAGGGACTTTTCCTACAATGAGCAGTTCTTC
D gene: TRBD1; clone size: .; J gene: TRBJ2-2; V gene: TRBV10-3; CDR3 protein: CAISDWDREGGELFF; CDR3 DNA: TGTGCCATCAGTGATTGGGACAGGGAGGGCGGGGAGCTGTTTTTT
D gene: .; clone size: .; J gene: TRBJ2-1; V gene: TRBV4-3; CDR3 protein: CASSQAGGHEQFF; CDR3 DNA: TGCGCCAGCAGCCAAGCTGGGGGCCATGAGCAGTTCTTC
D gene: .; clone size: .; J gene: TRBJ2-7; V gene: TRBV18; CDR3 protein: CASSPPSAASYEQYF; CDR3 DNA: TGTGCCAGCTCACCACCGTCGGCAGCCTCCTACGAGCAGTACTTC